These 26 T cell receptor beta chains originate from one sample sequenced in a study of CD4 T cells in relation to SARS-CoV-2 and coronaviruses. These receptors are not linked to any known antigen. Method: immunoSEQ multiplex PCR; TCRdb's copy keeps in-frame clones and lacks some. Among about 39,000 clones, around 85% were seen once, and the ten largest hold 6.6%. Sequencing was carried out using naive CD4+ T cells from PBMCs, cultured in vitro. The subset here: naive CD4+ T cells isolated by negative enrichment. Every receptor here comes from an adult with COVID-19.

The V call is TRBV18, the J call TRBJ2-3; D unresolved. Per germline, CDR1 KGHSH and CDR2 LQKENI. V dropped 6 bases and J dropped 1 base, with 8 bases sitting between them. The CDR3 consists of 13 residues. The CDR3 DNA is TGTGCCAGCTCTCCCCGGGGCACAGATACGCAGTATTTT. This sequence encodes CASSPRGTDTQYF.

J is TRBJ2-2 and V is TRBV11-3; 11 nucleotides match TRBD2. Germline-derived CDR1 and CDR2 are SGHNT and YENEEA. V was pared by 3 bases and J by 5 bases, with 8 bases of the junction left unmatched. CDR3 length: 17 amino acids. The CDR3, as DNA: TGTGCCAGCAGCTTCCGAACTAGCGGGAGATTTACCGGGGAGCTGTTTTTT. It is translated as CASSFRTSGRFTGELFF.

This chain links TRBV6-2 or TRBV6-3 with TRBJ2-7, with TRBD2 identical over 10 bases. This CDR3 contains 16 residues. CDR1 and CDR2 from the germline V gene are MNHEY and SVGEGT. The trim removed 6 bases at V and 0 bases at J, leaving 8 bases unmatched. In DNA form, the CDR3 reads TGTGCCAGCAGCCGCGGACTAGCGGAGGACTCCTACGAGCAGTACTTC. Its translation: CASSRGLAEDSYEQYF.

J is TRBJ2-7 and V is TRBV10-2; the D is unclear. Germline-derived CDR1 and CDR2 are WSHSY and SAAADI. This CDR3 has 13 residues. V dropped 6 bases and J dropped 4 bases, with 13 bases sitting between them. CDR3 loop: CASRDMTAYEQYF. CDR3 in DNA: TGCGCCAGCAGAGATATGACGGCGTACGAGCAGTACTTC.

The chain couples TRBV2 to TRBJ1-4; possible D gene TRBD1, 5 bases. Germline-derived CDR1 and CDR2 are SNHLY and FYNNEI. Trimming shortened V by 7 bases and J by 4 bases, and 13 bases separated the two germline ends. The CDR3 is 14 residues long. The CDR3 bases are TGTGCCAGCATGGGCGGGCAGGGTAATGAAAAACTGTTTTTT. Translating it yields CASMGGQGNEKLFF.

This clone appeared a single time. J is TRBJ1-1 and V is TRBV7-2; no firm D call. V lost 2 bases and J 4 bases, leaving 8 bases between the germline ends. Germline CDR1 reads SGHTA; CDR2 reads FQGNSA. This CDR3 has 13 residues. The CDR3 is CASSLLRATEAFF. The CDR3 DNA sequence: TGTGCCAGCAGCTTATTACGGGCCACTGAAGCTTTCTTT.

The V gene is TRBV28, the J gene TRBJ2-5, with D uncertain. CDR1 and CDR2 (germline): MDHEN, SYDVKM. V was trimmed by 2 bases and J by 5 bases, leaving 6 bases between them. This CDR3 contains 12 residues. As DNA, the CDR3 is TGTGCCAGCAGTTTAGTGGGTGAGACCCAGTACTTC. It yields the protein CASSLVGETQYF.

The chain is built from TRBV2 and TRBJ1-1; no clear D. Germline V lookup: CDR1 SNHLY, CDR2 FYNNEI. V was pared by 5 bases and J by 2 bases, with 6 bases between. CDR3 length: 12 amino acids. The CDR3 loop is CASSPDNTEAFF. In DNA, the CDR3 is TGTGCCAGCAGTCCCGATAACACTGAAGCTTTCTTT.

This chain joins TRBV28 and TRBJ2-7; 8 positions match TRBD1. V was pared by 8 bases and J by 3 bases, with 9 bases of the junction left unmatched. Looked up from germline, CDR1 is MDHEN and CDR2 is SYDVKM. The length of the CDR3 is 14 residues. The CDR3 is CASQFGTGDYEQYF. DNA of the CDR3: TGTGCCAGCCAATTTGGGACAGGAGACTACGAGCAGTACTTC.

The genes are TRBV6-1 and TRBJ2-4; no firm D call. This CDR3 has 14 residues. V was trimmed by 2 bases and J by 3 bases, leaving 8 bases between them. CDR1 and CDR2 from the germline V gene are MNHNS and SASEGT. In nucleotides, the CDR3 is TGTGCCAGCAGTGAATTGGGTGGCAAAAACATTCAGTACTTC. Translated, it gives CASSELGGKNIQYF.

The CDR3 protein is CASSFVGQSEQFF. In DNA form, the CDR3 reads TGTGCCAGCAGTTTCGTAGGGCAGAGTGAGCAGTTCTTC. The gene calls are TRBV28 and TRBJ2-1; D is ambiguous. Germline loops: CDR1 MDHEN, CDR2 SYDVKM. This CDR3 comprises 13 residues. Trimming left V 3 bases short and J 9 bases short, with 12 bases between.

The rearrangement joins TRBV6-5 to TRBJ2-3, with D maybe TRBD2 (5 bases). The CDR3 runs to 14 residues. Germline lookup yields CDR1 MNHEY and CDR2 SVGAGI. Trimming shortened V by 6 bases and J by 4 bases, and 14 bases separated the two germline ends. CDR3 nucleotide sequence: TGTGCCAGCAGAAAACTAGACTGGGCAGATACGCAGTATTTT. Translated, it gives CASRKLDWADTQYF.

The chain combines TRBV4-2 with TRBJ2-7, with 9 bases that match TRBD1. The junction had 7 bases not matched to a gene; V was cut back by 1 base and J by 3 bases. The CDR3 sequence is 16 residues long. CDR1 and CDR2 from the germline V gene are LGHNA and YNFKEQ. The CDR3 spells CASSQVPGTGLYEQYF. In nucleotides, the CDR3 is TGTGCCAGCAGCCAAGTACCCGGGACAGGGCTCTACGAGCAGTACTTC.

This rearrangement joins TRBV28 to TRBJ2-7, with a possible D match to TRBD1 (5 bases). The V end was cut by 0 bases, the J end by 7 bases, with 7 bases between. CDR3 length: 12 residues. The germline V gene encodes CDR1 MDHEN and CDR2 SYDVKM. CDR3 nucleotides: TGTGCCAGCAGTTTATGGCAGGGAGAGCAGTACTTC. It yields the protein CASSLWQGEQYF.

V usage is TRBV3-1 (or the pseudogene TRBV3-2) and J usage is TRBJ1-1; D remains unclear. Germline values: CDR1 LGHDT, CDR2 YNNKEL (reference sequence). Trimming cost V 1 base and J 2 bases, with 11 bases left between them. This CDR3 is 15 amino acids long. CDR3 DNA sequence: TGTGCCAGCAGCCAAGGGTCGGACTCCAACACTGAAGCTTTCTTT. It codes for CASSQGSDSNTEAFF.

The chain has TRBV12-3 or TRBV12-4 and TRBJ2-5; D perhaps matches TRBD2 (6 bases). The CDR3 is 13 amino acids. V lost 0 bases and J lost 4, with 6 bases in between. The CDR3 loop reads CASSLAGGETQYF. The CDR3 bases are TGTGCCAGCAGTTTAGCGGGAGGAGAGACCCAGTACTTC.

This rearrangement joins TRBV6-2 or TRBV6-3 to TRBJ1-1; D gene uncertain. The CDR3 runs 13 residues. Trimming took off 0 bases at V and 4 bases at J, with 6 bases between the two ends. Germline V CDR1 and CDR2: MNHEY, SVGEGT. The CDR3 nucleotides read TGTGCCAGCAGTTACTCGAGTATCACTGAAGCTTTCTTT. It codes for CASSYSSITEAFF.

The chain links TRBV7-6 to TRBJ2-3, with D tentatively TRBD1 (6 bases). CDR3 length equals 15 residues. Germline V gene lookup returns CDR1 SGHVS and CDR2 FNYEAQ. Trimming removed 5 bases at V and 2 bases at J, with 14 bases between. The CDR3 DNA reads as TGTGCCAGCAGCCGGGACACGGCGACCACAGATACGCAGTATTTT. Amino acids: CASSRDTATTDTQYF.

J is TRBJ2-7 and V is TRBV9; 10 bases map to TRBD1. CDR1 is SGDLS, CDR2 YYNGEE, per germline. With V trimmed by 3 bases and J by 4 bases, 7 bases remained unmatched. The CDR3 contains 15 residues. CDR3 in DNA: TGTGCCAGCAGCGCCACCGGGACAGGGGTATACGAGCAGTACTTC. Its translation is CASSATGTGVYEQYF.

The V call is TRBV12-3 or TRBV12-4, the J call TRBJ2-4, with 7 bases matching TRBD1. The CDR3 has 13 amino acids. The V and J ends lost 7 bases and 5 bases, in that order; junction bases with no gene match: 5. The CDR3 region has the DNA TGTGCCAGCACTGGACAGGTCCAAAACATTCAGTACTTC. Protein: CASTGQVQNIQYF.

The rearrangement links TRBV12-3 or TRBV12-4 to TRBJ1-1; unclear D gene. The CDR3 has 13 residues. Trimming left V 8 bases short and J 3 bases short, with 13 bases between. CDR3: CASLQLTHTEAFF. The CDR3 coding sequence is TGTGCCAGCTTGCAGCTCACACACACTGAAGCTTTCTTT.

The V gene is TRBV19, the J gene TRBJ2-1; TRBD1 agrees at 9 bases. Germline CDR1 and CDR2: LNHDA and SQIVND (reference sequence). The CDR3 sequence is 18 residues long. V dropped 4 bases and J dropped 0; count of bases not matched to a gene: 10. CDR3 region: CASSTPPGTGYSYNEQFF. The CDR3 DNA is TGTGCCAGTAGTACCCCGCCCGGGACAGGGTACTCCTACAATGAGCAGTTCTTC.

This chain links TRBV3-1 (or the pseudogene TRBV3-2) with TRBJ2-1; the match to TRBD2 covers 11 bases. This CDR3 is 17 amino acids long. V lost 1 base to trimming and J lost 5 bases; unmatched junction nucleotides: 7. The V gene's germline CDR1 is LGHDT and CDR2 YNNKEL (reference sequence). The CDR3 protein is CASSQGSLAGGHNEQFF. The DNA for the CDR3 is TGTGCCAGCAGCCAAGGCTCCCTAGCGGGAGGCCACAATGAGCAGTTCTTC.

This chain links TRBV7-9 with TRBJ1-5; the match to TRBD1 covers 7 bases. The CDR3 is made up of 22 amino acids. Trimming took 5 bases from V and 0 from J; bases not matched to a gene: 25. Germline V gives CDR1 SEHNR, CDR2 FQNEAQ (reference sequence). The CDR3 DNA sequence: TGTGCCAGCAGCATAAGGGAGTCAGGGGGGGACGTTGGAATTTATAGCAATCAGCCCCAGCATTTT. This gives the protein CASSIRESGGDVGIYSNQPQHF.

The rearrangement links TRBV19 to TRBJ2-3, with D maybe TRBD1 (5 bases). V shed 11 bases and J shed 4 bases, with 16 bases lying between them. This CDR3 is built from 13 residues. CDR1 LNHDA and CDR2 SQIVND come from the germline V gene (reference sequence). The CDR3 protein is CASRAIAADTQYF. CDR3 in DNA: TGTGCCTCCAGGGCGATAGCAGCAGATACGCAGTATTTT.

The gene calls are TRBV6-2 or TRBV6-3 and TRBJ2-7; D is possibly TRBD1 or TRBD2 (5 bases each). Germline V gene sequence: CDR1 MNHEY, CDR2 SVGEGT. The CDR3 is 13 amino acids. V was shortened by 2 bases and J by 1 base, with 6 bases between the two germline ends. CDR3 coding DNA: TGTGCCAGCAGTTACGGGGGTTCCTACGAGCAGTACTTC. Its protein product is CASSYGGSYEQYF.